The T cell receptor beta chain under discussion was sequenced for a study of human versus mouse CDR3 diversity and MHC coevolution. Study details: immunoSEQ was reported to reach one in 200,000 T cells sensitivity.

Naive CD4 T cells, CD45RO-negative and CD62L-positive, were flow-sorted from PBMCs. Here immunoSEQ multiplex PCR was the method, and the copy in TCRdb shows in-frame clones only, minus some. The table has 75,000 to 90,000 clones, 85% to 95% seen once. As to this clone: What it binds is not known.

Study-wide results and limits: Clonal inequality was lowest in two of the three human donors.

V was cut by 3 bases and J by 4 bases, with 7 bases left in between. Germline V gene lookup returns CDR1 MDHEN and CDR2 SYDVKM. The length of the CDR3 is 13 residues. The sequence came from a person aged 25 to 75 in good health. Material for sequencing was naive CD4+ T cells from blood. Sample subset: CD45RO-negative CD62L-positive naive CD4 T cells. This rearrangement joins TRBV28 to TRBJ2-1; D not resolved. The CDR3 DNA reads as TGTGCCAGCAGTTTTCCCAGGTACAATGAGCAGTTCTTC. Protein sequence: CASSFPRYNEQFF.